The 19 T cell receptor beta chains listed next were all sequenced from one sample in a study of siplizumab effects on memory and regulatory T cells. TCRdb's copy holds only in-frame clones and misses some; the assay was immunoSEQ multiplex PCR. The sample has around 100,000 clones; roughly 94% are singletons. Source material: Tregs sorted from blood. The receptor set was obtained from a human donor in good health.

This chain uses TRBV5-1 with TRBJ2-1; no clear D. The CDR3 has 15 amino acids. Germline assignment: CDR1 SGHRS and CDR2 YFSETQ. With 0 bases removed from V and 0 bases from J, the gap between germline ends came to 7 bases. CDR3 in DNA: TGCGCCAGCAGCTTGGCACTTAGCTCCTACAATGAGCAGTTCTTC. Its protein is CASSLALSSYNEQFF.

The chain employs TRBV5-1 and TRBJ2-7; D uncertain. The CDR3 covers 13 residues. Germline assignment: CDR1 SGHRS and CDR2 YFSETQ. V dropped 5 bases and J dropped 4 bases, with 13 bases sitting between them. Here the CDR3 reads CASRRPSEYEQYF. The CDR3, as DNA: TGCGCCAGCAGAAGACCATCTGAGTACGAGCAGTACTTC.

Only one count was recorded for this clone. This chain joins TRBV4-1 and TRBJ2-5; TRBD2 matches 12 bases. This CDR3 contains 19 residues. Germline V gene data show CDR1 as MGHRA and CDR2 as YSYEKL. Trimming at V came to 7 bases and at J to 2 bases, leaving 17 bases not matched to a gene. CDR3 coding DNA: TGCGCCAGCACCCCAAGATGGCTAGCGGGAGGGCCCGGGCAAGAGACCCAGTACTTC. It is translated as CASTPRWLAGGPGQETQYF.

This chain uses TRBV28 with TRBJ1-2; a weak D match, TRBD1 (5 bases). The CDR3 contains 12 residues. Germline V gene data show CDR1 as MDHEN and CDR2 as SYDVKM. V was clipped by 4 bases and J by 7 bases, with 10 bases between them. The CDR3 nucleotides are TGTGCCAGCAGTTCTCAGGGTTCTGGCTACACCTTC. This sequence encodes CASSSQGSGYTF.

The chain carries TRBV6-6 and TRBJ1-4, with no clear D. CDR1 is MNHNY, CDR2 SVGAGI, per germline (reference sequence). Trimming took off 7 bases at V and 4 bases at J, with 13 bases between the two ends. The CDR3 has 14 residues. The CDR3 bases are TGTGCCAGCACCAACGCAGAAAATAATGAAAAACTGTTTTTT. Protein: CASTNAENNEKLFF.

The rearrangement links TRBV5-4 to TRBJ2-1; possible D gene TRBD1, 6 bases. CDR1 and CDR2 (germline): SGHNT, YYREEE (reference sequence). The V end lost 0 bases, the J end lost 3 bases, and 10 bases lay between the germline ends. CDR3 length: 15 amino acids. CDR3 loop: CASSLDAGVYNEQFF. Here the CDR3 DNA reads TGTGCCAGCAGCTTGGATGCAGGGGTCTACAATGAGCAGTTCTTC.

The DNA for the CDR3 is TGTGCCTGGACAAAACTGGAGCGGGAGGCCACAGATACGCAGTATTTT. It codes for CAWTKLEREATDTQYF. The V and J genes are TRBV30 and TRBJ2-3; 9 nucleotides align to TRBD2. CDR1 is GTSNPN and CDR2 is SVGIG in the germline V gene (reference sequence). The CDR3 covers 16 residues. V lost 4 bases and J lost 2; bases outside the gene matches: 10.

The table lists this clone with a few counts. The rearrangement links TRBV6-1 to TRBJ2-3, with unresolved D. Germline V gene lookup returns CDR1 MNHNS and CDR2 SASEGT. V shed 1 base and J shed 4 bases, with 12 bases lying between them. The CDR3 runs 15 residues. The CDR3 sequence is CASSEVRLNSDTQYF. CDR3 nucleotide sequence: TGTGCCAGCAGTGAAGTAAGACTGAATTCAGATACGCAGTATTTT.

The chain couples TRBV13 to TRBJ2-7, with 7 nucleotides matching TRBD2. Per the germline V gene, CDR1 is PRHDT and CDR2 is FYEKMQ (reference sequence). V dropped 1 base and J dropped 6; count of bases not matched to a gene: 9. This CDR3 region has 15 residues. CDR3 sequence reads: CASSLVAGDWGEQYF. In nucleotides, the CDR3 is TGTGCCAGCAGCTTAGTGGCGGGAGATTGGGGCGAGCAGTACTTC.

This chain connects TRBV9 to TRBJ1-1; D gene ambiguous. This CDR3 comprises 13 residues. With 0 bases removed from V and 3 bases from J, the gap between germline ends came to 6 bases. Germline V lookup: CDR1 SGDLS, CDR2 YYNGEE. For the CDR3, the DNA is TGTGCCAGCAGCGTAGGGTCCGACACTGAAGCTTTCTTT. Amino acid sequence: CASSVGSDTEAFF.

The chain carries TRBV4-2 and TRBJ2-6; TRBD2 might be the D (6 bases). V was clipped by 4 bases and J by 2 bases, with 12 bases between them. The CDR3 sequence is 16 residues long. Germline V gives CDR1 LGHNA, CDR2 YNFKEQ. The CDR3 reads CASSLVTGAGANVLTF. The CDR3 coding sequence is TGTGCCAGCAGCCTAGTGACGGGGGCTGGGGCCAACGTCCTGACTTTC.

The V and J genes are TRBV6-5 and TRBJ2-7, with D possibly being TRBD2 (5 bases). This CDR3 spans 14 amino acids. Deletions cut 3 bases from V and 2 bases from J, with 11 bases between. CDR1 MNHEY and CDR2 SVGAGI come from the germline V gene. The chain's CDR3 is CASSYDYRPYEQYF. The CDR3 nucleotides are TGTGCCAGCAGTTATGACTACCGTCCCTACGAGCAGTACTTC.

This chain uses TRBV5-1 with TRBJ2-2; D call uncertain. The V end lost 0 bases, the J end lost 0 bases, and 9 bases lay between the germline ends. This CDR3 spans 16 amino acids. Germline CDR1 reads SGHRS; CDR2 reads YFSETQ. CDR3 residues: CASSLAAQTNTGELFF. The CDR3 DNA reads TGCGCCAGCAGCTTGGCCGCGCAAACGAACACCGGGGAGCTGTTTTTT.

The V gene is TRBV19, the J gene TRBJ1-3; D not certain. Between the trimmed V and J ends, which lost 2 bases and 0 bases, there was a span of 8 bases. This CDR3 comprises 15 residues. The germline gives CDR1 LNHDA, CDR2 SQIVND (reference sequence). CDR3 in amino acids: CASSIWADSGNTIYF. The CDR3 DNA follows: TGTGCCAGTAGTATATGGGCAGACTCTGGAAACACCATATATTTT.

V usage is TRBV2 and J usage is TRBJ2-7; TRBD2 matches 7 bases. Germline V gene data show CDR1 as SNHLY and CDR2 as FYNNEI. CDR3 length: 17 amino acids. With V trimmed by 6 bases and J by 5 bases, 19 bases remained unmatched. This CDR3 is CASRVGPYDGRTDEQYF. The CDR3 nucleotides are TGTGCCAGCAGGGTGGGACCATATGACGGGAGGACGGACGAGCAGTACTTC. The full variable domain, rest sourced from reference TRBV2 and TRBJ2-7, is EPEVTQTPSHQVTQMGQEVILRCVPISNHLYFYWYRQILGQKVEFLVSFYNNEISEKSEIFDDQFSVERPDGSNFTLKIRSTKLEDSAMYFCASRVGPYDGRTDEQYFGPGTRLTVT.

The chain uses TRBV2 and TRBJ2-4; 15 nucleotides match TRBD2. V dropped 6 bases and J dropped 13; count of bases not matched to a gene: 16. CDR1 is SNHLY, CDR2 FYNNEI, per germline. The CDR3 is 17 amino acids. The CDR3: CASRRQGPGLAGGPQYF. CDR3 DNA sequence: TGTGCCAGCAGGAGACAGGGCCCAGGACTAGCGGGAGGGCCCCAGTACTTC.

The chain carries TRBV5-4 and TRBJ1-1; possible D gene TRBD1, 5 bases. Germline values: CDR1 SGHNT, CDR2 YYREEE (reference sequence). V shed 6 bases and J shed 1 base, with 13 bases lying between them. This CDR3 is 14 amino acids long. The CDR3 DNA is TGTGCCAGCACCTGGGGGGTAGGGAACACTGAAGCTTTCTTT. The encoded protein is CASTWGVGNTEAFF. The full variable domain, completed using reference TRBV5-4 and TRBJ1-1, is ETGVTQSPTHLIKTRGQQVTLRCSSQSGHNTVSWYQQALGQGPQFIFQYYREEENGRGNFPPRFSGLQFPNYSSELNVNALELDDSALYLCASTWGVGNTEAFFGQGTRLTVV.

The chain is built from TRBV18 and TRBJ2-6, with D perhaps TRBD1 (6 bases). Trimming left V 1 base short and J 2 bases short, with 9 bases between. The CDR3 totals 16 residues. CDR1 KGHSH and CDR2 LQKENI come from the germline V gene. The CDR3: CASSPRQGTGANVLTF. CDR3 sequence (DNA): TGTGCCAGCTCACCACGCCAGGGGACTGGGGCCAACGTCCTGACTTTC. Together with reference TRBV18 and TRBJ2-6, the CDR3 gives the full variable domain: NAGVMQNPRHLVRRRGQEARLRCSPMKGHSHVYWYRQLPEEGLKFMVYLQKENIIDESGMPKERFSAEFPKEGPSILRIQQVVRGDSAAYFCASSPRQGTGANVLTFGAGSRLTVL.

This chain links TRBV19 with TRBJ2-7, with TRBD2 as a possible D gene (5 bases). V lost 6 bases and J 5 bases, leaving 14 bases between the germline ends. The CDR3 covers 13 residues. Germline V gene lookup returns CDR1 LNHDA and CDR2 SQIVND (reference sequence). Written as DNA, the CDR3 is TGTGCCAGTAGAGACCTGGGAGTGAACGAGCAGTACTTC. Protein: CASRDLGVNEQYF. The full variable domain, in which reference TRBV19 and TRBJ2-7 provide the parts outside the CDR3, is DGGITQSPKYLFRKEGQNVTLSCEQNLNHDAMYWYRQDPGQGLRLIYYSQIVNDFQKGDIAEGYSVSREKKESFPLTVTSAQKNPTAFYLCASRDLGVNEQYFGPGTRLTVT.